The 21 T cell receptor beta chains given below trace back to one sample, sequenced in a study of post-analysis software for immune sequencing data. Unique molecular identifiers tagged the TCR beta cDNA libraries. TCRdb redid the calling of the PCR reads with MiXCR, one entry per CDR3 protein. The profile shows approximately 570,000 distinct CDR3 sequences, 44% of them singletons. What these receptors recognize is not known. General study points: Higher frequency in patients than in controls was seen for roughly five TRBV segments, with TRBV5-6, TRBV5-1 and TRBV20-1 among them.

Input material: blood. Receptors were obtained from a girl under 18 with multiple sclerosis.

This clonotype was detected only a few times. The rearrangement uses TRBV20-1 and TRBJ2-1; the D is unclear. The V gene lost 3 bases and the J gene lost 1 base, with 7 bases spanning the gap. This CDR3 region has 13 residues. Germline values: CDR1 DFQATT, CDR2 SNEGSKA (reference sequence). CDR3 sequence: CSASTSSYNEQFF. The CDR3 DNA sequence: TGCAGTGCTAGTACCAGTTCCTACAATGAGCAGTTCTTC.

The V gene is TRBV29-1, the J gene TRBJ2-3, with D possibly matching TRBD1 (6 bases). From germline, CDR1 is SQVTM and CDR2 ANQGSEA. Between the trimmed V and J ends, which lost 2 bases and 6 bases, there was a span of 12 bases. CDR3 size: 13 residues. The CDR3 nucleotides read TGCAGCGTTGAATTGGCAGGGGCGGATACGCAGTATTTT. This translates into CSVELAGADTQYF.

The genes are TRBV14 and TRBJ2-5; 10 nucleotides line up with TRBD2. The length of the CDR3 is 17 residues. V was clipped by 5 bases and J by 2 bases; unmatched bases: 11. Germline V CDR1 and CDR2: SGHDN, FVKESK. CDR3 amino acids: CASSVREGLARQETQYF. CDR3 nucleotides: TGTGCCAGCAGCGTAAGAGAGGGACTAGCGCGACAAGAGACCCAGTACTTC.

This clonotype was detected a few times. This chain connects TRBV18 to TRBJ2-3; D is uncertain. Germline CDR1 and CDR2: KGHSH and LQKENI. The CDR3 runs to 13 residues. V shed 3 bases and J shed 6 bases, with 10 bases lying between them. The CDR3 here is CASSPVGLDTQYF. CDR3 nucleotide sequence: TGTGCCAGCTCACCGGTAGGATTGGATACGCAGTATTTT. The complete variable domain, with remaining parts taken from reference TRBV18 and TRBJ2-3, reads NAGVMQNPRHLVRRRGQEARLRCSPMKGHSHVYWYRQLPEEGLKFMVYLQKENIIDESGMPKERFSAEFPKEGPSILRIQQVVRGDSAAYFCASSPVGLDTQYFGPGTRLTVL.

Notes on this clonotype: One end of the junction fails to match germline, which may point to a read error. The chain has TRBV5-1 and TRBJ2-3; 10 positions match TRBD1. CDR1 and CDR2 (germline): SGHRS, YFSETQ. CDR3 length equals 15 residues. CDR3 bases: TGCGCCAGCGGCTTGGCGGGACAGGGGCCAGATACGCAGTATTTT. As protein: CASGLAGQGPDTQYF.

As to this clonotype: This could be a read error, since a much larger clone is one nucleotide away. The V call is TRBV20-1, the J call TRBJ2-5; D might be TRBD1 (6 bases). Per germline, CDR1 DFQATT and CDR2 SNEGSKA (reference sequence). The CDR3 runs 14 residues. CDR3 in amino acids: CSARSGQGQETQHF. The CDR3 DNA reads TGCAGTGCTAGATCTGGCCAGGGGCAAGAGACCCAGCACTTC.

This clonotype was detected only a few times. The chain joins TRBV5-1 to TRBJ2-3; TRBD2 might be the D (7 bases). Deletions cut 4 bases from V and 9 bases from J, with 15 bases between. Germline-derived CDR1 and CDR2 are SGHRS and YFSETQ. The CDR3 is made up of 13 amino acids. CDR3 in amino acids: CASSIGGGDTQYF. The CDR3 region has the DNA TGCGCCAGCAGCATCGGAGGGGGGGACACGCAGTATTTT.

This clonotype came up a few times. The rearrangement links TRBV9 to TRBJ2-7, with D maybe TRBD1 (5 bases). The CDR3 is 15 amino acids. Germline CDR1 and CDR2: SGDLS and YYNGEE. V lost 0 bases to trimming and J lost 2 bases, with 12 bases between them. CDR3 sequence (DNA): TGTGCCAGCAGCGTAGCTCAAGCAGGGACCTACGAGCAGTACTTC. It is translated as CASSVAQAGTYEQYF.

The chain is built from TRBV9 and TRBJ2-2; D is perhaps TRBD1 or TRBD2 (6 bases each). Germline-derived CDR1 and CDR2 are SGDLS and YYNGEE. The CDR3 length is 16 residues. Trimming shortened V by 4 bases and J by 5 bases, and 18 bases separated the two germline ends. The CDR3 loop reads CASSLSLGGGTGELFF. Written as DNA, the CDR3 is TGTGCCAGCAGCCTCTCCCTGGGGGGCGGTACCGGGGAGCTGTTTTTT.

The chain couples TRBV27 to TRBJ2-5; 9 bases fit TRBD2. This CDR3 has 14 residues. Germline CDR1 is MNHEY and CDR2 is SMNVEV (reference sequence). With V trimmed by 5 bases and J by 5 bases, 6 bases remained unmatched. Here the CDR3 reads CASSRAGGGETQYF. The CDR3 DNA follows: TGTGCCAGCAGTCGAGCGGGGGGCGGTGAGACCCAGTACTTC.

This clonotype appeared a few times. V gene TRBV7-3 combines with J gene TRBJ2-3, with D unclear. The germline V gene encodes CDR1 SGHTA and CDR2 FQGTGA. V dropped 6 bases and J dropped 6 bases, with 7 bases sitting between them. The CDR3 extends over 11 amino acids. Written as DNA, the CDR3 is TGTGCCAGCAGGGTCGAGGATACGCAGTATTTT. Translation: CASRVEDTQYF. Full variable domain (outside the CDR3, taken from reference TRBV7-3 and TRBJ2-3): GAGVSQTPSNKVTEKGKYVELRCDPISGHTALYWYRQSLGQGPEFLIYFQGTGAADDSGLPNDRFFAVRPEGSVSTLKIQRTERGDSAVYLCASRVEDTQYFGPGTRLTVL.

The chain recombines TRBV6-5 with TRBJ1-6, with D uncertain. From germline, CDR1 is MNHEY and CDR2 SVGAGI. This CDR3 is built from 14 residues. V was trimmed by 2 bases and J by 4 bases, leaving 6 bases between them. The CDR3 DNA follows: TGTGCCAGCAGTTACGACGAGTATAATTCACCCCTCCACTTT. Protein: CASSYDEYNSPLHF.

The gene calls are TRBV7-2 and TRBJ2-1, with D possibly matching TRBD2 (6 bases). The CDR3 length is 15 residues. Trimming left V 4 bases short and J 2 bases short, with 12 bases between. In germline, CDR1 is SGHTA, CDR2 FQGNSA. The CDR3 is CASSWASDPYNEQFF. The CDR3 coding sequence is TGTGCCAGCAGCTGGGCTAGCGACCCCTACAATGAGCAGTTCTTC.

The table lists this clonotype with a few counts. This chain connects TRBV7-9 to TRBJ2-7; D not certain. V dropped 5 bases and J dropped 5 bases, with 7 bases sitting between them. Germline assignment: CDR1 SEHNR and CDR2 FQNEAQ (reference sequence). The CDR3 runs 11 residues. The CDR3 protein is CASSRLDEQYF. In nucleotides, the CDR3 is TGTGCCAGCAGCCGCCTTGACGAGCAGTACTTC.

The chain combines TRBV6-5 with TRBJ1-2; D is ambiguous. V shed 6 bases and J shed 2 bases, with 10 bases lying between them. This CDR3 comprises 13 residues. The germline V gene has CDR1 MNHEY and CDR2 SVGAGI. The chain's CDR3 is CASRERENYGYTF. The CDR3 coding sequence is TGTGCCAGCAGGGAAAGAGAGAACTATGGCTACACCTTC.

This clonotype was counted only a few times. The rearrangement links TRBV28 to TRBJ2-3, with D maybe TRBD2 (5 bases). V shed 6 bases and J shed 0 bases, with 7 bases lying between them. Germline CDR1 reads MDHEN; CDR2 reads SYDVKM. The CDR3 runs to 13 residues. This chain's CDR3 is CASRTISTDTQYF. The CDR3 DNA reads TGTGCCAGCAGGACTATCAGCACAGATACGCAGTATTTT.

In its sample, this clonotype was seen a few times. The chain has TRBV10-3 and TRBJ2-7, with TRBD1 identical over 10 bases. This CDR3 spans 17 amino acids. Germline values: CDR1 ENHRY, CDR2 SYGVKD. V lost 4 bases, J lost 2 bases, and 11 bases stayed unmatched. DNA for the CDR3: TGTGCCATCAGTGGGCCCCCCGGGACAGGGGAAACCTACGAGCAGTACTTC. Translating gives CAISGPPGTGETYEQYF.

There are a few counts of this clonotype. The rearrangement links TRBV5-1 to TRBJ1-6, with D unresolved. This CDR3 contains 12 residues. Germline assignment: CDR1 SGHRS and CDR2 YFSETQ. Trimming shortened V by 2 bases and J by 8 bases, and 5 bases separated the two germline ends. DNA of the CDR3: TGCGCCAGCAGCTTTTCTGATTCACCCCTCCACTTT. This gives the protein CASSFSDSPLHF.

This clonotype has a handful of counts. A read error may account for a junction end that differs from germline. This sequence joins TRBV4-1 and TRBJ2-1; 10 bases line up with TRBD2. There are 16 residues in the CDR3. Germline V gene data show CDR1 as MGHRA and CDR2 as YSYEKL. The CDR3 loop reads CASSQGSGGAQNEQFF. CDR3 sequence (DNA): TGCGCCAGTAGCCAAGGAAGCGGGGGGGCGCAAAATGAGCAGTTCTTC.

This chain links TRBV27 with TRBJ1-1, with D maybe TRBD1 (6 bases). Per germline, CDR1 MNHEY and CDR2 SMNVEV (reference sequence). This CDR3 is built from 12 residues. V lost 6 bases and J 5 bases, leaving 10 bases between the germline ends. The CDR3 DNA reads TGTGCCAGCAGGCAGGGGAGGACTGAAGCTTTCTTT. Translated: CASRQGRTEAFF.

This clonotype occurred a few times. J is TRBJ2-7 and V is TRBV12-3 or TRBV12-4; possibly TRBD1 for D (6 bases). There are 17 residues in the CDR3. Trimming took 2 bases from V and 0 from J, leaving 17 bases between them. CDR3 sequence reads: CASSLYHTGTHSYEQYF. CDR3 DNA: TGTGCCAGCAGTTTATACCACACAGGGACCCACTCCTACGAGCAGTACTTC.